One sample yielded the 7 T cell receptor beta chains listed below, sequenced in a study of cytomegalovirus exposure and HLA in healthy donors. PCR amplification relied on 60 Vbeta primers (plus 13 Jbeta primers). The assay was immunoSEQ multiplex PCR, and TCRdb's table has in-frame clones only and misses some. This table holds about 110,000 clones, around two thirds found once. Sequenced: PBMCs. These receptor sequences come from a woman aged 40 to 50 in good health and CMV-seropositive.

The chain links TRBV6-1 to TRBJ2-7, with D maybe TRBD1 (6 bases). Trimming removed 5 bases at V and 6 bases at J, with 14 bases between. CDR1 and CDR2 (germline): MNHNS, SASEGT. The CDR3 sequence is 13 residues long. DNA for the CDR3: TGTGCCAGCAGTCCCGGACAGAGGAGCGAGCAGTACTTC. Translating it yields CASSPGQRSEQYF.

The chain is built from TRBV5-6 and TRBJ1-2; 7 bases line up with TRBD1. The trim removed 4 bases at V and 7 bases at J, leaving 7 bases unmatched. CDR3 length: 13 residues. CDR1 and CDR2 from the germline V gene are SGHDT and YYEEEE. CDR3 bases: TGTGCCAGCAGCCTGACAGGGCGGAGTGGCTACACCTTC. It codes for CASSLTGRSGYTF.

The chain is built from TRBV7-2 and TRBJ1-2; TRBD1 matches at 9 bases. Germline assignment: CDR1 SGHTA and CDR2 FQGNSA. This CDR3 comprises 15 residues. J lost 7 bases, V lost 3 bases, and 9 bases had no gene match. The CDR3 here is CASSLGLPGQGGYTF. DNA for the CDR3: TGTGCCAGCAGCTTGGGTTTACCGGGACAGGGTGGCTACACCTTC.

Here the CDR3 DNA reads TGCGCCAGCAGCCAAGAAGGGCGGGACAGGGTGGGAGAGCAGTACTTC. Its protein is CASSQEGRDRVGEQYF. The J gene is TRBJ2-7, the V gene TRBV4-3, with 9 nucleotides matching TRBD1. Germline V CDR1 and CDR2: LGHNA, YSLEER. The ends lost 0 bases at V and 7 bases at J; junction bases unmatched: 10. The length of the CDR3 is 16 residues.

This sequence joins TRBV5-1 and TRBJ2-3; 7 bases line up with TRBD1. CDR3 length equals 16 residues. Per germline, CDR1 SGHRS and CDR2 YFSETQ. J lost 0 bases, V lost 2 bases, and 6 bases had no gene match. The CDR3 nucleotides read TGCGCCAGCAGCTTCCGCCCACAGGGGAGCACAGATACGCAGTATTTT. It encodes CASSFRPQGSTDTQYF.

This clone has only a few counts. V is TRBV6-1 and J is TRBJ1-4, with TRBD1 matching 7 bases. J was trimmed by 3 bases and V by 10 bases; bases with no gene match: 11. Germline V gene lookup returns CDR1 MNHNS and CDR2 SASEGT. The CDR3 consists of 15 residues. The CDR3 region is CATRGPGTANEKLFF. In nucleotides, the CDR3 is TGTGCCACCCGGGGGCCCGGGACAGCTAATGAAAAACTGTTTTTT.

This chain joins TRBV5-1 and TRBJ2-7; 7 bases fit TRBD1. This CDR3 region has 16 residues. CDR1 and CDR2 from the germline V gene are SGHRS and YFSETQ. After removal of 0 bases from V and 1 base from J, the junction contained 7 bases not matched to a gene. The CDR3 DNA is TGCGCCAGCAGCTTGGGAGGGGGCGGTCTGTCCTACGAGCAGTACTTC. This translates into CASSLGGGGLSYEQYF.